This TCR beta chain was captured in a study of CXCR3-negative and CXCR3-positive naive CD8 T cells. Findings of the study overall: Hydrophobicity was higher for TRB CDR3s found in CXCR3-positive naive cells than in CXCR3-negative naive cells.

Libraries of TRB cDNA were made by 5' RACE and carried UMIs. TCRdb reanalyzed the 5' RACE reads and collapses them to one entry per CDR3 protein, without DNA. This sample lists roughly 55,000 distinct CDR3 sequences; its ten largest clones have about 0.61%. Germline CDR1 reads SEHNR; CDR2 reads FQNEAQ (reference sequence). This CDR3 spans 16 amino acids. Comments on this clonotype: Its antigen is unknown.

The origin of this receptor is a human donor in good health. Some clones in this sample may be carry-over from other donors' samples. The sequenced sample consisted of naive CXCR3+ CD8+ T cells from blood. As to subset: CD45RO-CCR7+CD27+CD95- naive CD8+ T cells expressing CXCR3 (TNR3+). This chain joins TRBV7-9 and TRBJ1-4; absent DNA, TCRdb's TRBD1 call cannot be checked. CDR3 sequence: CASSALSGTGTEKLFF.